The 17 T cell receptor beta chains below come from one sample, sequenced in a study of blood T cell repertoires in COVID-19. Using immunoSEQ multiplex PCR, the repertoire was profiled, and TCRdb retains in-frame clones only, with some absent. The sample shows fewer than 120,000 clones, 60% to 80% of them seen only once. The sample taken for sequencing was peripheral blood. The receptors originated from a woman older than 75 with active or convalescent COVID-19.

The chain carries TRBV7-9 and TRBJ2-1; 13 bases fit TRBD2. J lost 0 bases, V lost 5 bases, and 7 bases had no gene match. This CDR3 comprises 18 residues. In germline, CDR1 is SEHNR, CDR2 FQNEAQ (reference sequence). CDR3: CASSHTGTSGTSYNEQFF. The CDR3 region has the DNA TGTGCCAGCAGCCACACCGGGACTAGCGGGACCTCCTACAATGAGCAGTTCTTC.

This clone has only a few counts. In DNA form, the CDR3 reads TGTGCCAGCAGCCATACAGGGTGGCCTGAAGCTTTCTTT. It specifies CASSHTGWPEAFF. The chain has TRBV3-1 (or the pseudogene TRBV3-2) and TRBJ1-1; D may be TRBD1 (6 bases). V lost 3 bases, J lost 6 bases, and 11 bases lay in between. The CDR3 extends over 13 amino acids. Germline V gives CDR1 LGHDT, CDR2 YNNKEL (reference sequence).

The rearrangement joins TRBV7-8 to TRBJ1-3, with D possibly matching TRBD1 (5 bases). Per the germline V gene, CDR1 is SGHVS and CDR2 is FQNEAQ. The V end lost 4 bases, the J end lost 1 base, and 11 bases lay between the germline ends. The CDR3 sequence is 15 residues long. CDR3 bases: TGTGCCAGCAGCTCACTGCAGGGATCTGGAAACACCATATATTTT. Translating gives CASSSLQGSGNTIYF.

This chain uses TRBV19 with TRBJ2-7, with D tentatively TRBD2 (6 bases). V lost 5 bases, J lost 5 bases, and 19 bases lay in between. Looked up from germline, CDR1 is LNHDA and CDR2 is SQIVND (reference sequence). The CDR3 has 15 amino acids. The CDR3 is CASSYQAGTPNEQYF. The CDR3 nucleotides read TGTGCCAGTAGTTACCAAGCCGGGACTCCGAACGAGCAGTACTTC. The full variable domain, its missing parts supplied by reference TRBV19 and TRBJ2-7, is DGGITQSPKYLFRKEGQNVTLSCEQNLNHDAMYWYRQDPGQGLRLIYYSQIVNDFQKGDIAEGYSVSREKKESFPLTVTSAQKNPTAFYLCASSYQAGTPNEQYFGPGTRLTVT.

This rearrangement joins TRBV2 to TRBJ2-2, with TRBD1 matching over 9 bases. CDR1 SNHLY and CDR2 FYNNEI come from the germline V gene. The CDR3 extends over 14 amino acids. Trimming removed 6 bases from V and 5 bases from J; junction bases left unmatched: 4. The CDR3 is CASRPDRGTGELFF. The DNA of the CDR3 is TGTGCCAGCAGGCCGGACAGGGGTACCGGGGAGCTGTTTTTT.

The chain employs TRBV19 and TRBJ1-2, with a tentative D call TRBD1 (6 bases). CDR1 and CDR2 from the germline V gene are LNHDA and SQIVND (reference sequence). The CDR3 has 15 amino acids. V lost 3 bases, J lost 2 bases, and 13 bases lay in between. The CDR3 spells CASSIFGGPNYGYTF. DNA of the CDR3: TGTGCCAGTAGTATTTTTGGGGGCCCCAACTATGGCTACACCTTC. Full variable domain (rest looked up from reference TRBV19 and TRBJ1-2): DGGITQSPKYLFRKEGQNVTLSCEQNLNHDAMYWYRQDPGQGLRLIYYSQIVNDFQKGDIAEGYSVSREKKESFPLTVTSAQKNPTAFYLCASSIFGGPNYGYTFGSGTRLTVV.

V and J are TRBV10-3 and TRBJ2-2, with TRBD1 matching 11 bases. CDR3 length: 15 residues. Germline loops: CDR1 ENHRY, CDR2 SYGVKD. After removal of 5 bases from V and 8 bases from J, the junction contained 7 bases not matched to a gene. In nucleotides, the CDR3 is TGTGCCATCAGTCCCGGACAGGGGGCATCAGGGGAGCTGTTTTTT. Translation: CAISPGQGASGELFF.

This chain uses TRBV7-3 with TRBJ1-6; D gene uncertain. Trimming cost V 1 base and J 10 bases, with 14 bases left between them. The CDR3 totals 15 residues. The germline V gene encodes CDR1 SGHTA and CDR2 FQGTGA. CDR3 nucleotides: TGTGCCAGCAGCTTAAGTAGTCGGCTGGGCTCACCCCTCCACTTT. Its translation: CASSLSSRLGSPLHF.

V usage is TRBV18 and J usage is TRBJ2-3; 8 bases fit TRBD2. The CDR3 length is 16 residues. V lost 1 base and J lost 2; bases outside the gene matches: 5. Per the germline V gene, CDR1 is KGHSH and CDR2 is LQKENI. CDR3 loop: CASSPLPGGPTDTQYF. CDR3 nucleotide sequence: TGTGCCAGCTCACCACTGCCGGGAGGGCCCACAGATACGCAGTATTTT. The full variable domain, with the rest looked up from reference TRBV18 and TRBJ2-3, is NAGVMQNPRHLVRRRGQEARLRCSPMKGHSHVYWYRQLPEEGLKFMVYLQKENIIDESGMPKERFSAEFPKEGPSILRIQQVVRGDSAAYFCASSPLPGGPTDTQYFGPGTRLTVL.

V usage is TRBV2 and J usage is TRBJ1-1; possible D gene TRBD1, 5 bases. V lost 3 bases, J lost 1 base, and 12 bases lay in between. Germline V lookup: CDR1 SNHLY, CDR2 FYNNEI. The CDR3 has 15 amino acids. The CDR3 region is CASSDRGGGNTEAFF. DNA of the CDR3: TGTGCCAGCAGTGATCGGGGGGGTGGGAACACTGAAGCTTTCTTT.

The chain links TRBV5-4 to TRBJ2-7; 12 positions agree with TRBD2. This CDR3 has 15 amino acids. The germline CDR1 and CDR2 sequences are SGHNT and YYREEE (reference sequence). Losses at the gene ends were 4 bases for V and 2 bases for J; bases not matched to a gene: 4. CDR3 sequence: CASSPLAGGPYEQYF. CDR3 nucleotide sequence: TGTGCCAGCAGCCCCCTAGCGGGAGGGCCCTACGAGCAGTACTTC.

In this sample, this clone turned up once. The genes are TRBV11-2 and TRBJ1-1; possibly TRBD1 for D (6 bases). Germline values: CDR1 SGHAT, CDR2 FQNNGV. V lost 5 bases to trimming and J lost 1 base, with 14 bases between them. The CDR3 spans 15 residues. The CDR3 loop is CASSPNQGWNTEAFF. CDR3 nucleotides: TGTGCCAGCAGCCCCAATCAGGGGTGGAACACTGAAGCTTTCTTT. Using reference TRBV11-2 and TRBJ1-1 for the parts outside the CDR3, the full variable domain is EAGVAQSPRYKIIEKRQSVAFWCNPISGHATLYWYQQILGQGPKLLIQFQNNGVVDDSQLPKDRFSAERLKGVDSTLKIQPAKLEDSAVYLCASSPNQGWNTEAFFGQGTRLTVV.

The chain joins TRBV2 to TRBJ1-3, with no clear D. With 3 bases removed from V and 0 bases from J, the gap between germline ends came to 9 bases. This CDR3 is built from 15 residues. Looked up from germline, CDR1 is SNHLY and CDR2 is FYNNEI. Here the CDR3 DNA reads TGTGCCAGCAGTGAGGGAGGGCGCTCTGGAAACACCATATATTTT. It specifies CASSEGGRSGNTIYF. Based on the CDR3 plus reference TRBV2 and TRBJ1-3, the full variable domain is EPEVTQTPSHQVTQMGQEVILRCVPISNHLYFYWYRQILGQKVEFLVSFYNNEISEKSEIFDDQFSVERPDGSNFTLKIRSTKLEDSAMYFCASSEGGRSGNTIYFGEGSWLTVV.

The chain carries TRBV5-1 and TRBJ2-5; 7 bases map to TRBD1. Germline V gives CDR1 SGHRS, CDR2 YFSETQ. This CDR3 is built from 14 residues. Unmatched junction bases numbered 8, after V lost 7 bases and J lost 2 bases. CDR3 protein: CASRDRVGQETQYF. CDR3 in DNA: TGCGCCAGCCGCGACAGGGTGGGGCAAGAGACCCAGTACTTC.

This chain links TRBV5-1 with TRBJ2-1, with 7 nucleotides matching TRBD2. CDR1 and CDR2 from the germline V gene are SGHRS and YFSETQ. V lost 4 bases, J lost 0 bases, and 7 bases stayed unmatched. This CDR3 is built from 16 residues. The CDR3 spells CASSLTSRSSYNEQFF. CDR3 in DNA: TGCGCCAGCAGCCTGACTAGCAGGAGCTCCTACAATGAGCAGTTCTTC.

The CDR3 DNA is TGCGCCAGCAGCTTGGGGGGCCGGGGACAGGGCTACACCTTC. This translates into CASSLGGRGQGYTF. V and J are TRBV5-1 and TRBJ1-2; 7 nucleotides match TRBD1. The CDR3 has 14 amino acids. Germline V CDR1 and CDR2: SGHRS, YFSETQ. The V and J ends lost 0 bases and 8 bases, in that order; junction bases with no gene match: 7.

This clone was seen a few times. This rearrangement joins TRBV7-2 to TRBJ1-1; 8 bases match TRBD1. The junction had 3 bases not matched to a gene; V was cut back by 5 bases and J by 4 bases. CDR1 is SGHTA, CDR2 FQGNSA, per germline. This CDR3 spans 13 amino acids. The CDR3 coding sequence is TGTGCCAGCAGCCCGGACAGGGCCACTGAAGCTTTCTTT. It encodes CASSPDRATEAFF.